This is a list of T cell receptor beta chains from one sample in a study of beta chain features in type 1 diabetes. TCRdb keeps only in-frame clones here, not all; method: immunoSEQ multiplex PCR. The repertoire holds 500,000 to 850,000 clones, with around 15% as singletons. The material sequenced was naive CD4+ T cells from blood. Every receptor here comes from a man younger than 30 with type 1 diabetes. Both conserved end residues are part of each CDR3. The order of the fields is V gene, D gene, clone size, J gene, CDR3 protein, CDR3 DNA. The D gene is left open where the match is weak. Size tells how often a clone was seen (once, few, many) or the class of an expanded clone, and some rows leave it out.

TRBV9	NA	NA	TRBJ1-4	CASSPEGGTTNEKLFF	TGTGCCAGCAGCCCCGAGGGGGGGACAACTAATGAAAAACTGTTTTTT
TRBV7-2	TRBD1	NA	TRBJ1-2	CASSLAQGQAYGYTF	TGTGCCAGCAGCTTAGCGCAGGGACAGGCCTATGGCTACACCTTC
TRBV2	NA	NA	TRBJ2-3	CASSPGDTQYF	TGTGCCAGTAGTCCCGGGGATACGCAGTATTTT
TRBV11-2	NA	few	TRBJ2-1	CASSPGLGNEQFF	TGTGCCAGCAGCCCCGGCCTGGGGAATGAGCAGTTCTTC
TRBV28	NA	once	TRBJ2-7	CASTTTGTAGYEQYF	TGTGCCAGCACCACAACCGGGACCGCTGGCTACGAGCAGTACTTC
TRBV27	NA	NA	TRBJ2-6	CASRRGGHGANVLTF	TGTGCCAGCAGGAGGGGGGGCCATGGGGCCAACGTCCTGACTTTC
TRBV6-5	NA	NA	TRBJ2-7	CASSPAAVDYEQYF	TGTGCCAGCTCCCCGGCGGCAGTAGACTACGAGCAGTACTTC
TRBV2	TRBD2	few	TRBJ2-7	CASSPGTNYVGQYF	TGTGCCAGCAGCCCCGGGACTAATTACGTCGGGCAGTACTTC
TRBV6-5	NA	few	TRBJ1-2	CASSFTGFHGYTF	TGTGCCAGCAGTTTTACAGGGTTCCATGGCTACACCTTC
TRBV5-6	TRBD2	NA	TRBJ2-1	CASSYLAGAANEQFF	TGTGCCAGCAGCTATCTAGCGGGAGCAGCCAATGAGCAGTTCTTC
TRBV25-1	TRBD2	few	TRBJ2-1	CASSESGGAVEQFF	TGTGCCAGCAGTGAAAGCGGGGGGGCTGTTGAGCAGTTCTTC
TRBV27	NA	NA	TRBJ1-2	CASRLDSNYGYTF	TGTGCCAGCAGACTGGACAGTAACTATGGCTACACCTTC
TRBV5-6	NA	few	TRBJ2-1	CASQVEGRPYNEQFF	TGTGCCAGCCAGGTCGAGGGGCGTCCCTACAATGAGCAGTTCTTC
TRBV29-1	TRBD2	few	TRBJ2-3	CSVAIGTSGYTDTQYF	TGCAGCGTTGCTATCGGGACTAGCGGATACACAGATACGCAGTATTTT
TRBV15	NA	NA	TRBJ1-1	CATSSREQGGSEAFF	TGTGCCACCAGCAGCCGGGAGCAGGGAGGCAGTGAAGCTTTCTTT
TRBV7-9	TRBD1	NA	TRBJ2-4	CASSKGQGLAKNIQYF	TGTGCCAGCAGCAAAGGACAGGGCCTAGCCAAAAACATTCAGTACTTC
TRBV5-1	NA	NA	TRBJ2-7	CASSLSSGTPSGQYF	TGCGCCAGCAGCCTGTCATCCGGGACCCCGAGCGGGCAGTACTTC
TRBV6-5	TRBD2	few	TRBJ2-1	CASRRGREYNEQFF	TGTGCCAGCAGGCGGGGGAGAGAGTACAATGAGCAGTTCTTC
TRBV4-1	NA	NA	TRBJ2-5	CASSHPAKEWTQYF	TGCGCCAGCAGCCACCCGGCAAAGGAGTGGACCCAGTACTTC
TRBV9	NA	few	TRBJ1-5	CASSVDWGAQPQHF	TGTGCCAGCAGCGTAGATTGGGGGGCGCAGCCCCAGCATTTT
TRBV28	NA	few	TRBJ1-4	CASSSFRNPPLFF	TGTGCCAGCAGTTCCTTCCGCAACCCGCCACTGTTTTTT
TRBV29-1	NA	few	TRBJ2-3	CSVLGGRGRDTQYF	TGCAGCGTTTTGGGTGGGAGGGGGCGAGATACGCAGTATTTT
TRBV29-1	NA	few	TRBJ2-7	CSVATGTEQYF	TGCAGCGTCGCCACAGGGACCGAGCAGTACTTC
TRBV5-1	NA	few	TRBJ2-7	CASSLDSRAEQYF	TGCGCCAGCAGCTTGGATAGCAGGGCCGAGCAGTACTTC
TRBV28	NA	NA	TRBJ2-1	CASSWVPHYNEQFF	TGTGCCAGCAGTTGGGTCCCCCACTACAATGAGCAGTTCTTC
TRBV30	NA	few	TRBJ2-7	CAWSSNQGYEQYF	TGTGCCTGGAGTTCTAATCAGGGCTACGAGCAGTACTTC
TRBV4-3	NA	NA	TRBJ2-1	CASSQEESSYNEQFF	TGCGCCAGCAGCCAAGAGGAAAGCTCCTACAATGAGCAGTTCTTC
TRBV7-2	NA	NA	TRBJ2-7	CASSGRTGDEQYF	TGTGCCAGCAGCGGACGCACCGGGGACGAGCAGTACTTC
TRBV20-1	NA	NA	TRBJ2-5	CSARDAETQYF	TGCAGTGCTAGAGATGCGGAGACCCAGTACTTC
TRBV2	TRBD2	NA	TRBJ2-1	CASSSTSGRRQGFF	TGTGCCAGCAGTTCGACTAGCGGGAGGCGACAGGGGTTCTTC
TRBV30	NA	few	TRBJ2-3	CAWGKGSSPSTDTQYF	TGTGCCTGGGGAAAGGGAAGCAGTCCTAGCACAGATACGCAGTATTTT
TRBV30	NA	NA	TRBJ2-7	CAWSQYRAYEQYF	TGTGCCTGGAGTCAGTATAGGGCCTACGAGCAGTACTTC
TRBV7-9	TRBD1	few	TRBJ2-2	CASSSEGTGGTGELFF	TGTGCCAGCAGCTCTGAGGGGACAGGAGGCACCGGGGAGCTGTTTTTT
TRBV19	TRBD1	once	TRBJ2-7	CASSTPTGGGYEQYF	TGTGCCAGTAGTACCCCTACAGGGGGCGGCTACGAGCAGTACTTC
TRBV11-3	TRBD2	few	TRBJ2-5	CASSSGLAGARQETQYF	TGTGCCAGCAGCTCGGGACTAGCGGGGGCCAGACAAGAGACCCAGTACTTC
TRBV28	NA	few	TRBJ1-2	CASSGLQGGYTF	TGTGCCAGCAGCGGACTTCAGGGAGGCTACACCTTC
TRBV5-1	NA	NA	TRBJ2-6	CASSYGFLSGANVLTF	TGCGCCAGCAGCTACGGGTTCTTATCTGGGGCCAACGTCCTGACTTTC
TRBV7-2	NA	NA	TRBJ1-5	CASSFNRNQPQHF	TGTGCCAGCAGCTTTAATCGCAATCAGCCCCAGCATTTT
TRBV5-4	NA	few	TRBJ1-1	CASSSILRMTEAFF	TGTGCCAGCAGCTCCATACTCCGGATGACTGAAGCTTTCTTT
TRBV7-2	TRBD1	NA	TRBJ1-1	CASSREQGGTEAFF	TGTGCCAGCAGCCGAGAACAGGGGGGCACTGAAGCTTTCTTT
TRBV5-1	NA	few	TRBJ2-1	CASSLVYNEQFF	TGCGCCAGCAGCTTGGTCTACAATGAGCAGTTCTTC